This T cell receptor (beta chain) is drawn from a study of T cell responses to AZD1222 COVID-19 vaccine (dated by TCRdb to 2020 to 2023). About the investigation overall: A total of about 230 trial participants underwent TCR sequencing, of whom some 210 received two doses of AZD1222 and some 25 received two doses of the MenACWY control vaccine. Trial participants were enrolled by age into 18-55, 56-69 and 70-plus year subgroups, with about 150, 28 and 57 TCR-sequenced participants respectively. Study-level results and caveats: Vaccine-associated CD4 TCRs spanned the whole spike protein, with dominant responses in regions 160-218 and 743-854. Because no samples from the day 14 peak response were available, repertoires could be characterized only after the peak T cell response. Participants were mostly white British, with more females than males. The authors suggested clonal diversity may have been underestimated. Epitopes outside the regions mutated in the B.1.351 and B.1.1.7 variants were reportedly recognized by nearly half of the unique spike-specific TCRs. In the small 56-69-year group, the increase in depth fell short of significance, most likely because of low power. Conclusions about previously exposed vaccinees are limited because only five to seven AZD1222 recipients were SARS-CoV-2 seropositive at baseline. After two AZD1222 doses, spike-specific TCR breadth and depth were significantly higher than at day 0 and than in MenACWY recipients.

Reading the germline V gene gives CDR1 SGHTA and CDR2 FQGNSA. Including cysteine and phenylalanine, the CDR3 has 16 amino acids. The kept DNA is CDR3 alone, 48 bases in frame from the first base. At the junction V is shortened by 0 bases and J by 5 bases, with 11 bases in between. The CDR3 regions of human TCRbeta chains were analyzed by immunosequencing. Under the source paper's analysis protocol: Repertoire TCRs were checked for matches against a reference library of SARS-CoV-2-specific TCRs that had been generated using the MIRA antigen-specificity platform. Breadth meant the fraction of unique TCRs that were SARS-CoV-2-associated, whereas depth meant the fraction of total T cells that were SARS-CoV-2-associated. Using the MIRA data, each spike-specific TCR was assigned both to the spike region to which the TCR was reactive and to a CD4 or CD8 class. Log10-transformed breadth and depth values were compared by one-way ANOVA with Sidak's multiple comparisons tests. Entries here come from immuneACCESS through TCRdb and include only in-frame sequences with V and J called. Some clones fail to appear in such tables; in the studies checked, an unresolved V gene covers under half of the shortfall, and the cause of the remainder is unknown. Clone size and V and J calls were adopted from that table, with D and trimming inferred from the DNA. For this sample the table gives 150,000 or so clones, of which about 92% were detected only once. More than 3% of the sample comes from the top ten.

The sample's time point label, decoded: about 28 days (+/-7) after the second vaccine dose. Because spike-specific TCR depth and breadth did not differ between the two schedules, AZD1222 recipients who got a second dose at roughly 4 weeks were pooled with those who got a second dose at roughly 12 weeks. Vaccinee samples were obtained from the UK trials COV001 and COV002, which included a single-blind randomized controlled phase 2/3 trial of AZD1222 (ChAdOx1 nCoV-19) in healthy adults. Trial participant PBMC samples were collected at day 0 and day 28 after the second dose for TCRbeta chain sequencing. This clone is a singleton in its sample. Its antigen is unknown. Per-base qualities were not stored, and no clone one base away is much larger.

This clonotype was sampled from an adult who received the AZD1222 COVID-19 vaccine. Recombination joined TRBV7-2 with TRBJ1-6, with the D gene too uncertain to name. The sequences come from peripheral blood, collected 28 days after the second AZD1222 dose. Here is the DNA: TGTGCCAGCAGCTTAGCGTATGGAGGAGATAATTCACCCCTCCACTTT. It encodes CASSLAYGGDNSPLHF. The full variable domain, completed from the reference TRBV7-2 and TRBJ1-6 proteins outside the CDR3, reads GAGVSQSPSNKVTEKGKDVELRCDPISGHTALYWYRQSLGQGLEFLIYFQGNSAPDKSGLPSDRFSAERTGGSVSTLTIQRTQQEDSAVYLCASSLAYGGDNSPLHFGNGTRLTVT.